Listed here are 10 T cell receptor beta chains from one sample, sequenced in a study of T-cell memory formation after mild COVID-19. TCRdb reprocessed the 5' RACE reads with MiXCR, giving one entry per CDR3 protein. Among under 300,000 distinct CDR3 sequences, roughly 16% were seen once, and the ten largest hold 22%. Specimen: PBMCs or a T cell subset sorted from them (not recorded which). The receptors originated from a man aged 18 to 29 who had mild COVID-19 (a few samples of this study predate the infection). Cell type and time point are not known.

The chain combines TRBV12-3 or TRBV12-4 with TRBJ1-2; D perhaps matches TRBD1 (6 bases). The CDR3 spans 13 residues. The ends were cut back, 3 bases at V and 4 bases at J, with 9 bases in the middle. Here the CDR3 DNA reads TGTGCCAGCAGTTTGACGACAGGCTATGGCTACACCTTC. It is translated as CASSLTTGYGYTF.

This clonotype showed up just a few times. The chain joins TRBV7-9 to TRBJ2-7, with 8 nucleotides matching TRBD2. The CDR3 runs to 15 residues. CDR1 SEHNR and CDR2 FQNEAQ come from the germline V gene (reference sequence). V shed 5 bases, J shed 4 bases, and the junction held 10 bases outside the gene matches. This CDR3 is CASSPRRGAAYEQYF. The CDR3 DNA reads TGTGCCAGCAGCCCCCGGCGGGGGGCAGCTTACGAGCAGTACTTC.

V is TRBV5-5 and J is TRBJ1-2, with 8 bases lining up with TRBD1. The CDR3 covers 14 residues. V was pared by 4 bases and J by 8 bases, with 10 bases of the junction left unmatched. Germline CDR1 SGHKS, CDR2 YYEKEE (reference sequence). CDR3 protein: CASSGSQGALGYTF. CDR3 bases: TGTGCCAGCAGCGGAAGTCAGGGGGCGTTAGGCTACACCTTC.

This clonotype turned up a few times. The CDR3, as DNA: TGTGCCAGCAGTTCCTCCCCTTCGGCCTATAATAATTCACCCCTCCACTTT. It codes for CASSSSPSAYNNSPLHF. The chain links TRBV6-5 to TRBJ1-6, with D uncertain. The CDR3 sequence is 17 residues long. V was trimmed by 4 bases and J by 5 bases, leaving 18 bases between them. Germline-derived CDR1 and CDR2 are MNHEY and SVGAGI.

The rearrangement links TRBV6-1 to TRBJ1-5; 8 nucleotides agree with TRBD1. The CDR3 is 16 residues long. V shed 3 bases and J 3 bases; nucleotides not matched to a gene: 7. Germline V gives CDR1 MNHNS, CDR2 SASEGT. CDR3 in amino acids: CASSDPGQGANQPQHF. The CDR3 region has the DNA TGTGCCAGCAGTGACCCCGGGCAGGGGGCCAATCAGCCCCAGCATTTT.

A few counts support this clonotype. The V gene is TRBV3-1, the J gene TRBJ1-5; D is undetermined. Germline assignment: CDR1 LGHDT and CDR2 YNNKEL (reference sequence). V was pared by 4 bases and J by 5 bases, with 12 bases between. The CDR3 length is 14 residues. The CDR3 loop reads CASSRLGGDQPQHF. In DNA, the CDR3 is TGTGCCAGCAGCCGCCTCGGCGGCGATCAGCCCCAGCATTTT. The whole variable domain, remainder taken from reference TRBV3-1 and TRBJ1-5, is DTAVSQTPKYLVTQMGNDKSIKCEQNLGHDTMYWYKQDSKKFLKIMFSYNNKELIINETVPNRFSPKSPDKAHLNLHINSLELGDSAVYFCASSRLGGDQPQHFGDGTRLSIL.

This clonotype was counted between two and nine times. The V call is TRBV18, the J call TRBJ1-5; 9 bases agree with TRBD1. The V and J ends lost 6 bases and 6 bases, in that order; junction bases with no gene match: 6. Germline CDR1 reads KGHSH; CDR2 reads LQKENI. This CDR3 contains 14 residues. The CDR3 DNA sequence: TGTGCCAGCTCGCCAGGGGACAGGGCTCAGCCCCAGCATTTT. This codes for CASSPGDRAQPQHF.

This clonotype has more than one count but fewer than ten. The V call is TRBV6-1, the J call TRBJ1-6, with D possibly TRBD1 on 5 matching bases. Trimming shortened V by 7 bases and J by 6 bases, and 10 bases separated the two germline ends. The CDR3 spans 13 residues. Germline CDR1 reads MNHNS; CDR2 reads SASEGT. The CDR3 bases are TGTGCCAGCATAGAGGGGATTAATTCACCCCTCCACTTT. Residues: CASIEGINSPLHF.

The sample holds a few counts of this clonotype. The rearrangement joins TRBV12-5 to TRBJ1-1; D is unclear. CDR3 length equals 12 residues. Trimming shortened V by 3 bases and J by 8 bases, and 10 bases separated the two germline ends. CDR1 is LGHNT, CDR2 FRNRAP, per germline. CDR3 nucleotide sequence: TGTGCTAGTGGTTTCCCTCAGATAGAAGCTTTCTTT. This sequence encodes CASGFPQIEAFF.

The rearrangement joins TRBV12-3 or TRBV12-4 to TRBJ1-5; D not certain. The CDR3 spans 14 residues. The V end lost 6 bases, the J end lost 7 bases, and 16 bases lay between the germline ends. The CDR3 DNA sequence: TGTGCCAGCAGCTCTTTTGAGGGCGGGCAGCCCCAGCATTTT. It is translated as CASSSFEGGQPQHF.